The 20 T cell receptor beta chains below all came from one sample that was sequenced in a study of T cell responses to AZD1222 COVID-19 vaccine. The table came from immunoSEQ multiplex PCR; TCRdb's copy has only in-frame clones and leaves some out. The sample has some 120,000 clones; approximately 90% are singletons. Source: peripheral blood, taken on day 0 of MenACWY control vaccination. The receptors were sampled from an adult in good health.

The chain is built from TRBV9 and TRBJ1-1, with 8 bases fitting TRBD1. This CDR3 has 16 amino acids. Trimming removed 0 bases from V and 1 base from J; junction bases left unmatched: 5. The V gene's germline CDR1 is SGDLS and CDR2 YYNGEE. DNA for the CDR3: TGTGCCAGCAGCGTAGCCACAGGGGGAGGGAACACTGAAGCTTTCTTT. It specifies CASSVATGGGNTEAFF.

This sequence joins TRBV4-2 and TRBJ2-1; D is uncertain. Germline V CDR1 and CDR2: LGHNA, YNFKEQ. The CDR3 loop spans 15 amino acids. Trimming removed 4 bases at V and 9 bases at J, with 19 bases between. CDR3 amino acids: CASSRSGYDLVEQFF. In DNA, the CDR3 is TGTGCCAGCAGCCGCTCTGGGTACGATTTGGTTGAGCAGTTCTTC.

For the CDR3, the DNA is TGTGCCAGCTCACCTGTCCTGAACACTGAAGCTTTCTTT. Translated: CASSPVLNTEAFF. This chain joins TRBV18 and TRBJ1-1; D is uncertain. This CDR3 is built from 13 residues. V lost 3 bases and J lost 0, with 5 bases in between. Germline V CDR1 and CDR2: KGHSH, LQKENI.

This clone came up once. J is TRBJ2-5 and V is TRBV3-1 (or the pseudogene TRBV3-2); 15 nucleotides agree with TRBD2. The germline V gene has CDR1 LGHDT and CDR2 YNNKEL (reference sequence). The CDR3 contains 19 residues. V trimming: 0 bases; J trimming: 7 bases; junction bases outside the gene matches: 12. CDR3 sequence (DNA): TGTGCCAGCAGCCAAGATCGGACTAGCGGGAGGGCCTCTGTGAGGACCCAGTACTTC. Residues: CASSQDRTSGRASVRTQYF.

The CDR3 DNA sequence: TGTGCCAGCAGTGGATCGGACAGGGCCGGAGGCTACACCTTC. It specifies CASSGSDRAGGYTF. The V gene is TRBV2, the J gene TRBJ1-2, with 8 positions matching TRBD1. The CDR3 runs to 14 residues. With 4 bases clipped from V and 8 bases from J, the junction kept 9 bases outside the gene matches. Germline values: CDR1 SNHLY, CDR2 FYNNEI. The full variable domain, completed using reference TRBV2 and TRBJ1-2, is EPEVTQTPSHQVTQMGQEVILRCVPISNHLYFYWYRQILGQKVEFLVSFYNNEISEKSEIFDDQFSVERPDGSNFTLKIRSTKLEDSAMYFCASSGSDRAGGYTFGSGTRLTVV.

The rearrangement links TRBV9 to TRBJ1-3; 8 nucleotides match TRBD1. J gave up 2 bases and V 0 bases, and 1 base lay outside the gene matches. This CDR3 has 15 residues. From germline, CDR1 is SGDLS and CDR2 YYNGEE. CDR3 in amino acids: CASSVAGGAGNTIYF. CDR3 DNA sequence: TGTGCCAGCAGCGTAGCAGGGGGCGCTGGAAACACCATATATTTT.

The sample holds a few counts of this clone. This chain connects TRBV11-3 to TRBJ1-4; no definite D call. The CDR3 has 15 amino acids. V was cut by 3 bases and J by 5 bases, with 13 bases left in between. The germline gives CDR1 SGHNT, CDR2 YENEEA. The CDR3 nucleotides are TGTGCCAGCAGCTTGGGTTTGAAGGAGAATGAAAAACTGTTTTTT. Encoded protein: CASSLGLKENEKLFF.

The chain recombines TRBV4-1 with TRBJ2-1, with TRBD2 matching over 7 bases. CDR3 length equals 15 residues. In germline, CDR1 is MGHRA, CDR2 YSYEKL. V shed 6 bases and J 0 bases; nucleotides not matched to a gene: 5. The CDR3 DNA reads TGCGCCAGCAGGTCCGGGGGGAGCTCCTACAATGAGCAGTTCTTC. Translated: CASRSGGSSYNEQFF.

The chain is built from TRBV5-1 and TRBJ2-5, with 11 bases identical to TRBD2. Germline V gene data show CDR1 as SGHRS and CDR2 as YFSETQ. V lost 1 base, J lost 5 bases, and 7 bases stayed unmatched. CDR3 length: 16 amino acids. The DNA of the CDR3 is TGCGCCAGCAGCTTGCGGGGGACTAGCGGCTCGGAGACCCAGTACTTC. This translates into CASSLRGTSGSETQYF.

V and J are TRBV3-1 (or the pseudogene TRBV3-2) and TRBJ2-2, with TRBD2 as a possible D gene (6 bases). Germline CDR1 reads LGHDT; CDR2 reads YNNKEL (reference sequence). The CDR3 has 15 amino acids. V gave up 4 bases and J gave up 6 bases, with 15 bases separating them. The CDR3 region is CASSRRLDRPGELFF. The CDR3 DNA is TGTGCCAGCAGCCGGCGACTAGACCGCCCCGGGGAGCTGTTTTTT.

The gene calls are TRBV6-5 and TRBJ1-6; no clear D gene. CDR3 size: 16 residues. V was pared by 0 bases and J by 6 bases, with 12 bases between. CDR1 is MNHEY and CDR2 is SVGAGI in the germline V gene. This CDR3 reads CASSYSAGVGNSPLHF. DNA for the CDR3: TGTGCCAGCAGTTACTCCGCCGGCGTCGGTAATTCACCCCTCCACTTT.

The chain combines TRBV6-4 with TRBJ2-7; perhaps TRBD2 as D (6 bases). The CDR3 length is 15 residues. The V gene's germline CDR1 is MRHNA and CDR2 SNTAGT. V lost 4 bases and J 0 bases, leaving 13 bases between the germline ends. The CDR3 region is CASSARRGDSYEQYF. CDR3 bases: TGTGCCAGCAGTGCCCGGAGGGGTGACTCCTACGAGCAGTACTTC.

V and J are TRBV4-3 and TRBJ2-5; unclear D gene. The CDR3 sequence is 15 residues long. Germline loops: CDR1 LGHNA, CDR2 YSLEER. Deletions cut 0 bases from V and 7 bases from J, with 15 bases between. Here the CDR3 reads CASSQDPIYVGTQYF. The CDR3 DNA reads TGCGCCAGCAGCCAAGATCCCATTTATGTAGGGACCCAGTACTTC.

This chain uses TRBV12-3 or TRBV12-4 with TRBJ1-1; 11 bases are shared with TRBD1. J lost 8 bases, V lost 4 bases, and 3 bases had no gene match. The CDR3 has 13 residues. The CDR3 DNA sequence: TGTGCCAGCAGTTGGACAGGGGGCGGAGAAGCTTTCTTT. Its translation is CASSWTGGGEAFF.

The CDR3 DNA reads as TGTGCCAGCAAGTTTACAACCCCTTTCGGACACCAGGCAGGGGATTATGGCTACACCTTC. It encodes CASKFTTPFGHQAGDYGYTF. The chain employs TRBV11-3 and TRBJ1-2; the D gene is possibly TRBD1 (6 bases). Per the germline V gene, CDR1 is SGHNT and CDR2 is YENEEA. With 7 bases removed from V and 5 bases from J, the gap between germline ends came to 35 bases. This CDR3 region has 20 residues.

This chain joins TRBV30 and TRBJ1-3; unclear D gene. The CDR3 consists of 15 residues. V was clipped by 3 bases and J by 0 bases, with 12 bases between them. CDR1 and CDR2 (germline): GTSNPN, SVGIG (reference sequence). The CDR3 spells CAWRADGYSGNTIYF. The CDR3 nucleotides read TGTGCCTGGAGGGCGGACGGGTACTCTGGAAACACCATATATTTT. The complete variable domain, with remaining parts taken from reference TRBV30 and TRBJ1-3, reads SQTIHQWPATLVQPVGSPLSLECTVEGTSNPNLYWYRQAAGRGLQLLFYSVGIGQISSEVPQNLSASRPQDRQFILSSKKLLLSDSGFYLCAWRADGYSGNTIYFGEGSWLTVV.

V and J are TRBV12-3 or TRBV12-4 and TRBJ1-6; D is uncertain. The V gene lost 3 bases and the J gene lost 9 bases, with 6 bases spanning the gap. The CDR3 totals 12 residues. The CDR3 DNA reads TGTGCCAGCAGTTTTGGTGGTTCACCCCTCCACTTT. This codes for CASSFGGSPLHF.

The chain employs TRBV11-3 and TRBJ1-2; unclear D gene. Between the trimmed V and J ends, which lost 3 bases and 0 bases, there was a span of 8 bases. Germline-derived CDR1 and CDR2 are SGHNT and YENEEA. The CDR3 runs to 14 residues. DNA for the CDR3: TGTGCCAGCAGCTTTGGGCTTCCTAACTATGGCTACACCTTC. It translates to CASSFGLPNYGYTF.

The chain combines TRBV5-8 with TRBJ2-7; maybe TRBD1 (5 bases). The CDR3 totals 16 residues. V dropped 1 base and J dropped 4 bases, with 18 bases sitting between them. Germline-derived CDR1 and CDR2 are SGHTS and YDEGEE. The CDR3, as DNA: TGTGCCAGCAGCTTGAATGTAGGGGTTTACCGGTACGAGCAGTACTTC. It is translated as CASSLNVGVYRYEQYF.

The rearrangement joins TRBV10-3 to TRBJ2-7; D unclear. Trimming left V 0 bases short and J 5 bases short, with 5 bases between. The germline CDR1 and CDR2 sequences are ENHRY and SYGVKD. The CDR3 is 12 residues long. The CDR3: CAISESRNEQYF. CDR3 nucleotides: TGTGCCATCAGTGAGTCTAGGAACGAGCAGTACTTC.